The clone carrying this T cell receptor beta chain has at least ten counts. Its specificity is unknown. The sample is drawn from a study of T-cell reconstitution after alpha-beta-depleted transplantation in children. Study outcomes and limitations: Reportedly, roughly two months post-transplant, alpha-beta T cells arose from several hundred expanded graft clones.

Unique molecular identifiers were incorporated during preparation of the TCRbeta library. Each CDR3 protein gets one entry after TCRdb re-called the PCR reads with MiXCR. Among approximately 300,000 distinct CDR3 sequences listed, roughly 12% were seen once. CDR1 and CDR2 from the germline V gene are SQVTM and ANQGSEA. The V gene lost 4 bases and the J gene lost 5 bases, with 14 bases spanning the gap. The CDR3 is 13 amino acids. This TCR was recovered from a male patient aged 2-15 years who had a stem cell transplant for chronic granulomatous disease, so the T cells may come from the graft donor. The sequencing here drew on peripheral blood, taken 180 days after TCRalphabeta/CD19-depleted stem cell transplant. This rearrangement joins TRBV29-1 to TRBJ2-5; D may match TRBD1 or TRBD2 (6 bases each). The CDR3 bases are TGCAGCGTTGGTGGGGGGCGCGGGGAGACCCAGTACTTC. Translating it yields CSVGGGRGETQYF.